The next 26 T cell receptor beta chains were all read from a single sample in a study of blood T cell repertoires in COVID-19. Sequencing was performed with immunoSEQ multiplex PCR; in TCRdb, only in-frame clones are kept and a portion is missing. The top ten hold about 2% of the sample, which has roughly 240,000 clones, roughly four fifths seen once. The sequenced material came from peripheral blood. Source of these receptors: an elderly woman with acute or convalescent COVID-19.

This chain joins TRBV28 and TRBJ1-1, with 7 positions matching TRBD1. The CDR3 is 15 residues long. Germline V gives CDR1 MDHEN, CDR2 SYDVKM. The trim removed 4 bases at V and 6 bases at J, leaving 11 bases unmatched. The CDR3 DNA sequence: TGTGCCAGCAGTTATAGACAGGGCAACGTTGCTGAAGCTTTCTTT. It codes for CASSYRQGNVAEAFF.

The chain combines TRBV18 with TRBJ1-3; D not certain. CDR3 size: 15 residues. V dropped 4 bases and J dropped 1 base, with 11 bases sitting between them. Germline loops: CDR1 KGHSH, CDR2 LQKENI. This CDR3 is CASSHDRGSGNTIYF. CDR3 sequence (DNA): TGTGCCAGCTCACACGATCGGGGATCTGGAAACACCATATATTTT.

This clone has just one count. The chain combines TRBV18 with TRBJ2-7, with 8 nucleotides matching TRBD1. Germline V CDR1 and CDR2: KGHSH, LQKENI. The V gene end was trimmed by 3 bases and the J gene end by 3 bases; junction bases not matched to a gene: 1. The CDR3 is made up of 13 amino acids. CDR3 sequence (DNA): TGTGCCAGCTCACCCACAGGGGGCTACGAGCAGTACTTC. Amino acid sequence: CASSPTGGYEQYF.

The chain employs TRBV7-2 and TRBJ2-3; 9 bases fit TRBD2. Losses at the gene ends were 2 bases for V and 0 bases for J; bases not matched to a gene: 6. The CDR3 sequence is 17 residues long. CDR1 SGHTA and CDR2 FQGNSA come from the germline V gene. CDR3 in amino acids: CASSLLAGKTSTDTQYF. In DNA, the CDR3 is TGTGCCAGCAGCTTACTAGCGGGGAAAACTAGCACAGATACGCAGTATTTT. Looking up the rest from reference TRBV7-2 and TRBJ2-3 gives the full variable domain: GAGVSQSPSNKVTEKGKDVELRCDPISGHTALYWYRQSLGQGLEFLIYFQGNSAPDKSGLPSDRFSAERTGGSVSTLTIQRTQQEDSAVYLCASSLLAGKTSTDTQYFGPGTRLTVL.

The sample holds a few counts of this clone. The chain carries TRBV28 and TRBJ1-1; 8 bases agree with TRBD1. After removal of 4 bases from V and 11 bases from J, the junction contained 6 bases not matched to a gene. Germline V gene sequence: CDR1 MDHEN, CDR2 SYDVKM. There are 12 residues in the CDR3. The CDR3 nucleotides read TGTGCCAGCAGTTCAAACAGGGGGATTGCTTTCTTT. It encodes CASSSNRGIAFF.

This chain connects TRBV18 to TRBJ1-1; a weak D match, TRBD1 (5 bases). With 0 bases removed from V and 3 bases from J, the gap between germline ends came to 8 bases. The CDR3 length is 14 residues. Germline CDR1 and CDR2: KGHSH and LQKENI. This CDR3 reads CASSPPLRDTEAFF. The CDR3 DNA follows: TGTGCCAGCTCACCACCTCTCAGGGACACTGAAGCTTTCTTT.

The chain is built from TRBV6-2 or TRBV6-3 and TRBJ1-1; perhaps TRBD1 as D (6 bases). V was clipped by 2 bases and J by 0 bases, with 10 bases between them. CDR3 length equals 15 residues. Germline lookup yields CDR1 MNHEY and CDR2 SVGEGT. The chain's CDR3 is CASSYRTAVNTEAFF. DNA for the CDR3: TGTGCCAGCAGTTACAGGACAGCGGTGAACACTGAAGCTTTCTTT.

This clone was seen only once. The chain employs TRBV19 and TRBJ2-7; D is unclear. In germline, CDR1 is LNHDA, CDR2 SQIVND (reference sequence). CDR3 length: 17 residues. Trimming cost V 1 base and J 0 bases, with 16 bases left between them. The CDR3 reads CASSIGYGRSSSYEQYF. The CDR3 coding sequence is TGTGCCAGTAGTATAGGGTATGGGCGCTCGAGCTCCTACGAGCAGTACTTC.

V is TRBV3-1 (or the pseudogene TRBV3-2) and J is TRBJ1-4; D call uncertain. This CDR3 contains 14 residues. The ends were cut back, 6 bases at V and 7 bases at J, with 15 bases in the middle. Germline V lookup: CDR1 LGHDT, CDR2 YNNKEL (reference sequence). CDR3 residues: CASSSTGSSEKLFF. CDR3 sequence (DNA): TGTGCCAGCAGTTCTACCGGGAGTTCTGAAAAACTGTTTTTT.

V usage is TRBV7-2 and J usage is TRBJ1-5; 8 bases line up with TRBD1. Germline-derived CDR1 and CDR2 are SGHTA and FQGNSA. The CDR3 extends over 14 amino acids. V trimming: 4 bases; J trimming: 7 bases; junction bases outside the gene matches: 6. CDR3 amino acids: CASSSTGGGQPQHF. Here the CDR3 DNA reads TGTGCCAGCAGCTCCACAGGGGGGGGACAGCCCCAGCATTTT.

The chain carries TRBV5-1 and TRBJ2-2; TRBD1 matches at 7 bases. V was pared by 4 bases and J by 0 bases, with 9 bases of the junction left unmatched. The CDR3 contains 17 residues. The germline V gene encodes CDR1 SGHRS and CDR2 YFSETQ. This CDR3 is CASSGTGALANTGELFF. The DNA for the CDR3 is TGCGCCAGCAGCGGAACAGGGGCCCTCGCGAACACCGGGGAGCTGTTTTTT.

CDR3 sequence (DNA): TGTGCCAGCAGCCAAGCCGGCAGGGGGCCACATGAAAAACTGTTTTTT. The encoded protein is CASSQAGRGPHEKLFF. This chain connects TRBV3-1 (or the pseudogene TRBV3-2) to TRBJ1-4; 8 bases fit TRBD1. CDR1 and CDR2 (germline): LGHDT, YNNKEL (reference sequence). V trimming: 1 base; J trimming: 6 bases; junction bases outside the gene matches: 7. The CDR3 totals 16 residues.

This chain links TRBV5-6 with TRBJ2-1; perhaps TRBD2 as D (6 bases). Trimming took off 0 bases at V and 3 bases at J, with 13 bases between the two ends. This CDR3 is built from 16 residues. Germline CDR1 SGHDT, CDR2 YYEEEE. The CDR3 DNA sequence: TGTGCCAGCAGCTTGGCCCCCTCGGACTACTACAATGAGCAGTTCTTC. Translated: CASSLAPSDYYNEQFF.

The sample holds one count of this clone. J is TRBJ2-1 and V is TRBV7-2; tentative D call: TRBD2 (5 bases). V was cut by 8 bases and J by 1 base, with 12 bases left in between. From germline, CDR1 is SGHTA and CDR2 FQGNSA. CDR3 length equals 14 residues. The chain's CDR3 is CASSSPGSYNEQFF. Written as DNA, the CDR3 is TGTGCCAGCTCGAGCCCGGGGTCCTACAATGAGCAGTTCTTC.

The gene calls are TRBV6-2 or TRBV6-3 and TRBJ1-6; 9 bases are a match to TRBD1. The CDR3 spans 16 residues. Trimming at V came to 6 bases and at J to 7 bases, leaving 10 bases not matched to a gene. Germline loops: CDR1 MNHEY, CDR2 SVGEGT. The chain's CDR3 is CASSPGTGKRNSPLHF. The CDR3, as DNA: TGTGCCAGCAGCCCCGGGACAGGGAAAAGAAATTCACCCCTCCACTTT.

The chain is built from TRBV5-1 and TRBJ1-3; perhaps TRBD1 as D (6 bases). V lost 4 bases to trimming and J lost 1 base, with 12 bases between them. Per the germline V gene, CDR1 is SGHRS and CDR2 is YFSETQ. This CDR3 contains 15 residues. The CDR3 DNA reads TGCGCCAGCAGCCCCACAGGGCTATCTGGAAACACCATATATTTT. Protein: CASSPTGLSGNTIYF. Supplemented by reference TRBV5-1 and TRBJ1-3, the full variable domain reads KAGVTQTPRYLIKTRGQQVTLSCSPISGHRSVSWYQQTPGQGLQFLFEYFSETQRNKGNFPGRFSGRQFSNSRSEMNVSTLELGDSALYLCASSPTGLSGNTIYFGEGSWLTVV.

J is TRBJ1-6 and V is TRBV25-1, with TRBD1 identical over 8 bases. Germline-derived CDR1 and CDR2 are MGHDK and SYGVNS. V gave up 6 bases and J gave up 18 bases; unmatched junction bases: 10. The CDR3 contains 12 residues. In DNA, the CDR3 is TGTGCCAGCAGCACCGGGACAGGCCCTCCCCACTTT. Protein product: CASSTGTGPPHF. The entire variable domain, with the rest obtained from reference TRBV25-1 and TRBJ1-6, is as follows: EADIYQTPRYLVIGTGKKITLECSQTMGHDKMYWYQQDPGMELHLIHYSYGVNSTEKGDLSSESTVSRIRTEHFPLTLESARPSHTSQYLCASSTGTGPPHFGNGTRLTVT.

CDR3 in amino acids: CASSQDSNGNEQFF. In DNA form, the CDR3 reads TGTGCCAGCAGCCAAGATAGTAACGGGAATGAGCAGTTCTTC. V and J are TRBV4-2 and TRBJ2-1; no clear D. V dropped 0 bases and J dropped 7 bases, with 10 bases sitting between them. The CDR3 is made up of 14 amino acids. Germline assignment: CDR1 LGHNA and CDR2 YNFKEQ.

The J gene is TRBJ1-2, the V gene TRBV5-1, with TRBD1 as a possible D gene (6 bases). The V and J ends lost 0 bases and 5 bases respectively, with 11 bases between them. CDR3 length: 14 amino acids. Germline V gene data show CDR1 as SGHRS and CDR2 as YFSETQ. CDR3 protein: CASSLGYREYGYTF. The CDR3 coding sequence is TGCGCCAGCAGCTTGGGTTACAGGGAGTATGGCTACACCTTC.

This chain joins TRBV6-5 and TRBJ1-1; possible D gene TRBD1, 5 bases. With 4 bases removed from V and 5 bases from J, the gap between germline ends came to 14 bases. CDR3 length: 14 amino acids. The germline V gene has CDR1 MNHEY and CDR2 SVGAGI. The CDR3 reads CASSWQGSRTEAFF. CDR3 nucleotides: TGTGCCAGCAGTTGGCAGGGAAGCAGAACTGAAGCTTTCTTT.

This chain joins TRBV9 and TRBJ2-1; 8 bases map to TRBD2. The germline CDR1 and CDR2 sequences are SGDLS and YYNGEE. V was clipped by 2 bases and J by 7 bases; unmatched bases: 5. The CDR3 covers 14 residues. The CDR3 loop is CASSVYGGANEQFF. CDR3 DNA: TGTGCCAGCAGCGTTTACGGGGGGGCGAATGAGCAGTTCTTC.

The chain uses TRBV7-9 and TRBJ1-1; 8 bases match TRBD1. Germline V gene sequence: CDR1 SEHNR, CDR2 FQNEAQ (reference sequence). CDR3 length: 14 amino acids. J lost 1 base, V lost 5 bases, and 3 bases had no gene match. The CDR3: CASSRDRKNTEAFF. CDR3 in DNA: TGTGCCAGCAGCCGGGACAGGAAGAACACTGAAGCTTTCTTT.

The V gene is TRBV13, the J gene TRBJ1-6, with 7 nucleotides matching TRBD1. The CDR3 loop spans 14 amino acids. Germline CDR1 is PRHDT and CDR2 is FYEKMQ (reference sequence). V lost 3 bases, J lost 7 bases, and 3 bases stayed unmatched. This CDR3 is CASSFGRGNSPLHF. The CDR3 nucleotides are TGTGCCAGCAGCTTTGGCAGGGGGAATTCACCCCTCCACTTT.

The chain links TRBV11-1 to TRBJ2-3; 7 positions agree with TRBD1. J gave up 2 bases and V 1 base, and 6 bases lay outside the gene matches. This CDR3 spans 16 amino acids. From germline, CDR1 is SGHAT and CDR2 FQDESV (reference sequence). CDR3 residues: CASSLGQGAYTDTQYF. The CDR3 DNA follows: TGTGCCAGCAGCTTAGGACAGGGCGCTTACACAGATACGCAGTATTTT.

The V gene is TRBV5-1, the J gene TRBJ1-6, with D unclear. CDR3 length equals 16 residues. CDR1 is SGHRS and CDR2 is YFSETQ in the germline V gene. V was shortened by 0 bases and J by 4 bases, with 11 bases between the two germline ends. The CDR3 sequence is CASSLDRGIYNSPLHF. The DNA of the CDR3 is TGCGCCAGCAGCTTGGATCGGGGAATATATAATTCACCCCTCCACTTT.

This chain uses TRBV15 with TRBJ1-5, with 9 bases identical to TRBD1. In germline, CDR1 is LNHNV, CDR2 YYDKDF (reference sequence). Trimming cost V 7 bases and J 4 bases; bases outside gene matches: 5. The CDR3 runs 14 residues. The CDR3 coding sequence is TGTGCCACCACCGAGGACAGGGGTAATCAGCCCCAGCATTTT. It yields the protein CATTEDRGNQPQHF.